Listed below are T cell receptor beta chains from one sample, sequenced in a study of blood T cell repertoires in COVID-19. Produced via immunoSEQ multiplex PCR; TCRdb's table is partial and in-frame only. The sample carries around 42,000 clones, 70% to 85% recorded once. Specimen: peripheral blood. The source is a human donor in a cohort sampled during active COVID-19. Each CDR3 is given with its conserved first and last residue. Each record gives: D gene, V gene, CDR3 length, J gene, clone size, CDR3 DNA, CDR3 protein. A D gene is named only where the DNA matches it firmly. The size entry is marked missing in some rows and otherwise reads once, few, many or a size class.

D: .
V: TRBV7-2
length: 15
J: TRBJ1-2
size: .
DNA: TGTGCCAGCAGCCCAGGGGCAGGGGCCCTATATGGCTACACCTTC
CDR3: CASSPGAGALYGYTF

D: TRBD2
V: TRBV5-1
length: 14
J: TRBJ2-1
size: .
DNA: TGCGCCAGCAGCTTGGCGGGAGGGAGCGACGAGCAGTTCTTC
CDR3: CASSLAGGSDEQFF

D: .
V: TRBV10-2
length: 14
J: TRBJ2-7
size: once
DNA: TGCGCCAGCGCTTGGACAGAGCGCCTGGGGAAGCAGTACTTC
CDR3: CASAWTERLGKQYF

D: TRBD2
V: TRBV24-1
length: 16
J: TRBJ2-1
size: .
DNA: TGTGCCACCAGTGATCCAACTAGCGGGCGCTACAATGAGCAGTTCTTC
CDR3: CATSDPTSGRYNEQFF

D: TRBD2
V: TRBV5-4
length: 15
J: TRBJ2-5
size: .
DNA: TGTGCCAGCAGCTTCGGCCAGCGGGGGCAAGAGACCCAGTACTTC
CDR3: CASSFGQRGQETQYF

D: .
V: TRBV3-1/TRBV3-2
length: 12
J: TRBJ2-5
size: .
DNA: TGTGCCAGCAGCCCCGAAAGATCGGCCCAGTACTTC
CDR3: CASSPERSAQYF

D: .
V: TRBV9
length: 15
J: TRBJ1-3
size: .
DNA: TGTGCCAGCAGCGTCGACAGCCCCTCTGGAAACACCATATATTTT
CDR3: CASSVDSPSGNTIYF

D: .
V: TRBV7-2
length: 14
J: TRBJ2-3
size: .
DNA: TGTGCCAGCAGCTTACAAGGGGGCACAGATACGCAGTATTTT
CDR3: CASSLQGGTDTQYF

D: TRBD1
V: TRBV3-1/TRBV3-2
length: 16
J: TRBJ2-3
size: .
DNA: TGTGCCAGCAGCAACCGGGACAGGGGTTCGACAGATACGCAGTATTTT
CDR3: CASSNRDRGSTDTQYF

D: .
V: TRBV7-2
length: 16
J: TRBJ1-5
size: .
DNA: TGTGCCAGCAGCTTAGCTATCGGACAAGCAGTCCAGCCCCAGCATTTT
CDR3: CASSLAIGQAVQPQHF

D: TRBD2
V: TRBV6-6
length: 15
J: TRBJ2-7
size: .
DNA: TGTGCCAGCAGAAACGGGCGGGGGGTGTCCTACGAGCAGTACTTC
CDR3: CASRNGRGVSYEQYF

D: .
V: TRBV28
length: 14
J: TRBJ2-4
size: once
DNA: TGTGCCAGCAGTCTACTAGCCTCCGTGAACATTCAGTACTTC
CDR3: CASSLLASVNIQYF

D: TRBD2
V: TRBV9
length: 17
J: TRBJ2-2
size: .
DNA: TGTGCCAGCAGCGTAGGAGCCAGCGGGGGGTCCACCGGGGAGCTGTTTTTT
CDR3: CASSVGASGGSTGELFF

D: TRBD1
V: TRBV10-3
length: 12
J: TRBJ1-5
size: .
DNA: TGTGCCGCAAAGACAGGGGGACAGCCCCAGCATTTT
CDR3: CAAKTGGQPQHF

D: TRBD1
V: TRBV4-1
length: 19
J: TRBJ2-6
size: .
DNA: TGCGCCAGCAGCCCACGGATGGGACAGGGAGGCTCTGGGGCCAACGTCCTGACTTTC
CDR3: CASSPRMGQGGSGANVLTF

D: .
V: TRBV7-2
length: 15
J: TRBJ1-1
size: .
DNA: TGTGCCAGCAGCCCAGGGCGAGGAATGAACACTGAAGCTTTCTTT
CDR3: CASSPGRGMNTEAFF

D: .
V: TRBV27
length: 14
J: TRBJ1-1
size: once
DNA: TGTGCCAGCAGTAGGGCAGGGCCGAACACTGAAGCTTTCTTT
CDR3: CASSRAGPNTEAFF

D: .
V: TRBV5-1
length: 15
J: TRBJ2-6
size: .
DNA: TGCGCCAGCAGCACCAGGGGCACTGGGGCCAACGTCCTGACTTTC
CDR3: CASSTRGTGANVLTF

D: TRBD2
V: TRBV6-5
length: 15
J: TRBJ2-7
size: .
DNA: TGTGCCAGCAGGCAAGCGGGACGGAGCTCCTACGAGCAGTACTTC
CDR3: CASRQAGRSSYEQYF

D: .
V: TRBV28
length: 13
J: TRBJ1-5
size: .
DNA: TGTGCCAGCATGGACAGCCGCAATCAGCCCCAGCATTTT
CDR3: CASMDSRNQPQHF

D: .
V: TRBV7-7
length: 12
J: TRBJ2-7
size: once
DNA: TGTGCCAGCCCCCGACAGACCTACGAGCAGTACTTC
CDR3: CASPRQTYEQYF

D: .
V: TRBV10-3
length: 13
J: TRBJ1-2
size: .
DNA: TGTGCCACCAACAGGGAAGGAAACTATGGCTACACCTTC
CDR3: CATNREGNYGYTF

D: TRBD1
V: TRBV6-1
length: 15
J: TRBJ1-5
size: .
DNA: TGTGCCAGCAGTGAGGGGGACAGGGAAGATCAGCCCCAGCATTTT
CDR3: CASSEGDREDQPQHF

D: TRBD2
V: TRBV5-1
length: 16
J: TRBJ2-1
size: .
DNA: TGCGCCAGCAGCTTGGACCTAGCGGGGGCCTACAATGAGCAGTTCTTC
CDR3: CASSLDLAGAYNEQFF

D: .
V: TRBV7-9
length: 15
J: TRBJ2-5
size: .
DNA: TGTGCCAGCAGCTTTGCTGGGGGGGGGCGAGAGACCCAGTACTTC
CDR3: CASSFAGGGRETQYF

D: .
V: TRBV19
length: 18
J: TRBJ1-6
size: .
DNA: TGTGCCAGTAGGGTTGGTGTGACTTCGTCCTCCTATAATTCACCCCTCCACTTT
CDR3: CASRVGVTSSSYNSPLHF

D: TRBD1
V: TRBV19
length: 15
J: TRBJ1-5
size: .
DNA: TGTGCCAGTAGTATAGGACAGGGGGGGAATCAGCCCCAGCATTTT
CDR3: CASSIGQGGNQPQHF

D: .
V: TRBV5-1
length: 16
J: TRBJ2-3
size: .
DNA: TGCGCCAGCAGCTTTGACCCGGGGAGCGTCTCAGATACGCAGTATTTT
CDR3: CASSFDPGSVSDTQYF

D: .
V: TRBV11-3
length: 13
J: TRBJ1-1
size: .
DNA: TGTGCCAGCAGCTTAAGCGGTCGAACTGAAGCTTTCTTT
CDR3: CASSLSGRTEAFF

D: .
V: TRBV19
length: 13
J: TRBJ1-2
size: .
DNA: TGTGCCAGTACCATCACAGGGTACTATGGCTACACCTTC
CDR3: CASTITGYYGYTF

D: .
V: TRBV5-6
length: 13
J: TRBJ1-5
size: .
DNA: TGTGCCAGCAGCTTGGCGGACTCACAGCCCCAGCATTTT
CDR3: CASSLADSQPQHF

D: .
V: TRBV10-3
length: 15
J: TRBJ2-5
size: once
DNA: TGTGCCACCTCCCGGAGCGCGGGTATCCAAGAGACCCAGTACTTC
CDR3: CATSRSAGIQETQYF

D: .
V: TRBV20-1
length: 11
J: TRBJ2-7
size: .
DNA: TGCAGTTCCGGGACTCAATACGAGCAGTACTTC
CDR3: CSSGTQYEQYF

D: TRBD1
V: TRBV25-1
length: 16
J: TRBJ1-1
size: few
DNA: TGTGCCAGCAGCCCAGGCGGGACAGGCCGAAACACTGAAGCTTTCTTT
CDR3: CASSPGGTGRNTEAFF

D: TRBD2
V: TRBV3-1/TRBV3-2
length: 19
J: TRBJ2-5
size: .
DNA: TGTGCCAGCAGCCAAGATGGGAGACTAGCGGGGGGAGTACAAGAGACCCAGTACTTC
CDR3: CASSQDGRLAGGVQETQYF

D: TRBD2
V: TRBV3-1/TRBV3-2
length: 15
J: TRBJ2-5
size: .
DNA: TGTGCCAGCAGCCCCTGGACTAGCGGGGAGGTGACCCAGTACTTC
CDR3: CASSPWTSGEVTQYF

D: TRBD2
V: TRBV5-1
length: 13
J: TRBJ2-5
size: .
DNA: TGCGCCAGCAGCCCGGGAGGTGGAGAGACCCAGTACTTC
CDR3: CASSPGGGETQYF

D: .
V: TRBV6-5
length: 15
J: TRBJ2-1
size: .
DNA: .
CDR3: CASSSSGVVYNEQFF

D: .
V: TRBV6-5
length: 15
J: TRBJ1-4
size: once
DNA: TGTGCCAGCAGTTACGCCGGTAGTGGGGCTGAAAAACTGTTTTTT
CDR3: CASSYAGSGAEKLFF

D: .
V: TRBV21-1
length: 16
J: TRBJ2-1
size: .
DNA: TGTGCCAGCAGCAAAGCGCTAGGAGCGGGGTACAATGAGCAGTTCTTC
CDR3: CASSKALGAGYNEQFF

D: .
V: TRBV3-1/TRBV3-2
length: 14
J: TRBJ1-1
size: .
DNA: TGTGCCAGCAGCCAAGAAATCCCTGGGAGCAAAGCTTTCTTT
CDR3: CASSQEIPGSKAFF

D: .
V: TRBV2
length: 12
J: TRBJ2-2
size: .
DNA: TGTGCCAGCAGTATACACAAACAGAAGCTGTTTTTT
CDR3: CASSIHKQKLFF

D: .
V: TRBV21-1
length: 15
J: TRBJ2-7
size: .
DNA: TGTGCCAGCAGCAAAACGGCAGGCAGCTCCTACGAGCAGTACTTC
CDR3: CASSKTAGSSYEQYF

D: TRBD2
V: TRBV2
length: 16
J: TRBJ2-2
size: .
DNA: TGTGCCAGCAGTGGGCATAGCGGGGCCTTCGGCGGGGAGCTGTTTTTT
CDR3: CASSGHSGAFGGELFF

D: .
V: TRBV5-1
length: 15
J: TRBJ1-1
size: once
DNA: TGCGCCAGCAGCTTGGACCAGGGGATGAACACTGAAGCTTTCTTT
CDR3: CASSLDQGMNTEAFF

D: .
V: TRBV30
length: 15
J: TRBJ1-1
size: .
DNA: TGTGCCTGGAGTGCTGCGGGCCTGGGGGGCACTGAAGCTTTCTTT
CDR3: CAWSAAGLGGTEAFF

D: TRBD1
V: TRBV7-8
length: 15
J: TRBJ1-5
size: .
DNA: TGTGCCAGCAGCCTTGGGACAGGGGGCGGTCAGCCCCAGCATTTT
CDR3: CASSLGTGGGQPQHF

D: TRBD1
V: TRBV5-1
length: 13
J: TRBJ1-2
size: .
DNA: TGCGCCAGCAGCTCGGACAGGGGGCTTGGCTACACCTTC
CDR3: CASSSDRGLGYTF

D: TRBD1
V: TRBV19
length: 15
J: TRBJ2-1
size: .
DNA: TGTGCCAGTAGCTCGGGAAGGGGGCGCAACAATGAGCAGTTCTTC
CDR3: CASSSGRGRNNEQFF

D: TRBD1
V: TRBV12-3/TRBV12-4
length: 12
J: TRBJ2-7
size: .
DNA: TGTGCCAGCAGCCGACAGGGGTACGAGCAGTACTTC
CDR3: CASSRQGYEQYF

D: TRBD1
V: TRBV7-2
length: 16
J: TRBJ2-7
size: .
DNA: TGTGCCAGCAGCTTAGCCTCAGCAGGGGGCCCTTACGAGCAGTACTTC
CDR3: CASSLASAGGPYEQYF

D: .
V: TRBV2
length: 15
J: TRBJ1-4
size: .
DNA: TGTGCCAGCAGTGCAGGCGGGGGTACTAATGAAAAACTGTTTTTT
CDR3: CASSAGGGTNEKLFF

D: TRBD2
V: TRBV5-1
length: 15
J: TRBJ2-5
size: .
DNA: TGCGCCAGCAGCTCCCTAGCGGGGGGCAGGGAGACCCAGTACTTC
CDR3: CASSSLAGGRETQYF